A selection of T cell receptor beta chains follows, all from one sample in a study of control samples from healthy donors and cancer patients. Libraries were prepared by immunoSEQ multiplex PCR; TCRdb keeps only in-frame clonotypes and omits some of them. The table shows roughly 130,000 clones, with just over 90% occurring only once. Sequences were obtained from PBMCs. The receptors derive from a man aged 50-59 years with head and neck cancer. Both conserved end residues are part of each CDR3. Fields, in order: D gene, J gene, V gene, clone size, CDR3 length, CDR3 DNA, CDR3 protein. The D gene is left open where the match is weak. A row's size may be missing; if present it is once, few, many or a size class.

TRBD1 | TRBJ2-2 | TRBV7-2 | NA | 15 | TGTGCCAGCAAACGACAGGGGGCGAACACCGGGGAGCTGTTTTTT | CASKRQGANTGELFF
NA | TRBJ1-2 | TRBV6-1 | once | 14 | TGTGCCAGCAGTGAAGCGGGCTTTCGGTATGGCTACACCTTC | CASSEAGFRYGYTF
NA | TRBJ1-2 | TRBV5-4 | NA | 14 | TGTGCCAGCAGCTTGATAGGGGCCGGGTATGGCTACACCTTC | CASSLIGAGYGYTF
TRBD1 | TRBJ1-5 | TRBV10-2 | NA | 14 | TGCGCCAGCAGTGAATGGACAGGGAATCAGCCCCAGCATTTT | CASSEWTGNQPQHF
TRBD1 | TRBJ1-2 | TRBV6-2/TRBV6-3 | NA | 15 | TGTGCCAGCAGCCGGACGACAGGGGGCTCTATCGGCTACACCTTC | CASSRTTGGSIGYTF
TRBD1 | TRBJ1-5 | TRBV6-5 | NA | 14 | TGTGCCAGCAGTCGACAGGGCCGCAATCAGCCCCAGCATTTT | CASSRQGRNQPQHF
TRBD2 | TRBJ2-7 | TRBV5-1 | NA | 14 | TGCGCCAGCAGCCAGCGGGACGCCATGAGCGAGCAGTACTTC | CASSQRDAMSEQYF
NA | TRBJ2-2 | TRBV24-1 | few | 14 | TGTGCCACCAGTGGTCCCGGGGACACCGGGGAGCTGTTTTTT | CATSGPGDTGELFF
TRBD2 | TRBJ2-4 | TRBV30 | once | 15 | TGTGCCTGGAGTGTACGGGGCGGGGGTTCAAACATTCAGTACTTC | CAWSVRGGGSNIQYF
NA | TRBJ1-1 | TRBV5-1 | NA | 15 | TGCGCCAGCAGCTTGGTTATGTCGGGGGGGACTGAAGCTTTCTTT | CASSLVMSGGTEAFF
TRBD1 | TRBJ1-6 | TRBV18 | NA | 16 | TGTGCCAGCTCACCTCGTGGGACAGTTGATAATTCACCCCTCCACTTT | CASSPRGTVDNSPLHF
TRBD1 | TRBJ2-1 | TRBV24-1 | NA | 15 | TGTGCCACCAGTGATCAAGGGACAGGGAGCAATGAGCAGTTCTTC | CATSDQGTGSNEQFF
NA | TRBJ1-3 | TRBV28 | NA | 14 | TGTGCCAGCAGGTCAGGTCAGGTGGGAAACACCATATATTTT | CASRSGQVGNTIYF
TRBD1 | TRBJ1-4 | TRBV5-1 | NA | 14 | TGCGCCAGCAGCCTGACAGGGCGGGGTGAAAAACTGTTTTTT | CASSLTGRGEKLFF
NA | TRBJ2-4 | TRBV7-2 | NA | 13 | TGTGCCAGCAGCCTAACAGACACTTACATTCAGTACTTC | CASSLTDTYIQYF
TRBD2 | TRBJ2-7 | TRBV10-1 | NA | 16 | TGCGCCAGCAGTGCTAGCGGGGGGCATAGCTCCTACGAGCAGTACTTC | CASSASGGHSSYEQYF
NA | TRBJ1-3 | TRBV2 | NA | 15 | TGTGCCAGCAGTGAAGAGGCAGGGTCTGGAAACACCATATATTTT | CASSEEAGSGNTIYF
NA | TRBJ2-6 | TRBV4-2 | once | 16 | TGTGCCAGCAGCCAAAAACAGGGAGCTGGGGCCAACGTCCTGACTTTC | CASSQKQGAGANVLTF
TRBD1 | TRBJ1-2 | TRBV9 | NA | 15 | TGTGCCAGCAGCCCTCCGACAGGGCGAACCTATGGCTACACCTTC | CASSPPTGRTYGYTF
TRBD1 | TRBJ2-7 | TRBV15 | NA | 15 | TGTGCCACCAGCAGAGATGGGGGACAGTCCTACGAGCAGTACTTC | CATSRDGGQSYEQYF
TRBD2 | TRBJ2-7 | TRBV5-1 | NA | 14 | TGCGCCAGCAGCTTGACAGCGGGGGGCCACGAGCAGTACTTC | CASSLTAGGHEQYF
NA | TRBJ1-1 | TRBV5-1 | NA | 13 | TGCGCCAGCAGCCGAGAGGGTGTGACTGAAGCTTTCTTT | CASSREGVTEAFF
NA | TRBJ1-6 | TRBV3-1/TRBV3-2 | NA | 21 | TGTGCCAGCAGCCCTCCGTTACCTTTGGGGAGGGGGAGAGTGGTAGGGGCACCCCTCCACTTT | CASSPPLPLGRGRVVGAPLHF
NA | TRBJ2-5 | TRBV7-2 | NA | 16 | TGTGCCAGCAGCCACGGAACTTCTCCCCAAGTGGAGACCCAGTACTTC | CASSHGTSPQVETQYF
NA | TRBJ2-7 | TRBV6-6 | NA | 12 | TGTGCCAGCAGGGACGGTTCGAGCGAGCAGTACTTC | CASRDGSSEQYF
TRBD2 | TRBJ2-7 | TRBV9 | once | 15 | TGTGCCAGCAGCGTTTCAGGGAGGGCCGCCGACGAGCAGTACTTC | CASSVSGRAADEQYF
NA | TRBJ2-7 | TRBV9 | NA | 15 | TGTGCCAGCAGCGTAGGCGAGTCCCAAGCCTGGGAGCAGTACTTC | CASSVGESQAWEQYF
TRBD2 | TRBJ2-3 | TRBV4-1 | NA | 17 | TGCGCCAGCAGCCAAGATCTCCTAGCGGGGTTCACAGATACGCAGTATTTT | CASSQDLLAGFTDTQYF
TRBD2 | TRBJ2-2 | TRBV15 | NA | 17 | TGTGCCACCAGCAGAGTCCCTAGCGGGGGCCGCACCGGGGAGCTGTTTTTT | CATSRVPSGGRTGELFF
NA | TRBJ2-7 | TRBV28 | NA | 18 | TGTGCCAGCAGTCCTACGTATCTAGGGGCGTTCGATCAAGACGAGCAGTACTTC | CASSPTYLGAFDQDEQYF
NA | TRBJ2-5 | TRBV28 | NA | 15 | TGTGCCAGCAGTTTAGAAAACCCCACCCAAGAGACCCAGTACTTC | CASSLENPTQETQYF
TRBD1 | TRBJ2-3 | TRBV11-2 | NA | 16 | TGTGCCAGCAGCGTCCGGGACAGGGGGAATACAGATACGCAGTATTTT | CASSVRDRGNTDTQYF
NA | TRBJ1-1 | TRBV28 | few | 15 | TGTGCCAGCAGTCTTCCGGGGGGGACGAACACTGAAGCTTTCTTT | CASSLPGGTNTEAFF
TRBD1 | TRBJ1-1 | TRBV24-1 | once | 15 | TGTGCCACCAGTGACCCACAGGGGGGGAACACTGAAGCTTTCTTT | CATSDPQGGNTEAFF
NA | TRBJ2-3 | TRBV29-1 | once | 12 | TGCAGCGTTGAGGACAGCACAGATACGCAGTATTTT | CSVEDSTDTQYF
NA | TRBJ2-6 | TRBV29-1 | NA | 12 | TGCAGCGTTTGGTCTGGGGCCAACGTCCTGACTTTC | CSVWSGANVLTF
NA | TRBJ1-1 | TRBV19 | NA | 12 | TGTGCCAGTAAGGGACCTAACACTGAAGCTTTCTTT | CASKGPNTEAFF
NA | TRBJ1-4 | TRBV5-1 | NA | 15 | TGCGCCAGCAGCCAGTACGGGGGCCCCAATGAAAAACTGTTTTTT | CASSQYGGPNEKLFF
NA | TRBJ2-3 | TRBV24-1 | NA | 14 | TGTGCCACCAGTGAGCGGGACTCCACGGATACGCAGTATTTT | CATSERDSTDTQYF
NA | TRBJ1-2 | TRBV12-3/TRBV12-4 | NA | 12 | TGTGCCAGCAGTTTAATCGCAGAGGGCTACACCTTC | CASSLIAEGYTF
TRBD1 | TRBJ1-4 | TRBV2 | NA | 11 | TGTGCCAGCAACCGGGACAGCAAACTGTTTTTT | CASNRDSKLFF
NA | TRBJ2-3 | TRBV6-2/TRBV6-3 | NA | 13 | TGTGCCAGCAGTTACCGGCCCGCAGATACGCAGTATTTT | CASSYRPADTQYF
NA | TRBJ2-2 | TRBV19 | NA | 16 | TGTGCCAGTAGGACTGACGGGACAATAAACACCGGGGAGCTGTTTTTT | CASRTDGTINTGELFF
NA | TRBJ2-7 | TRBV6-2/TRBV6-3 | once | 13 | TGTGCCAGCAGTTCATCCCGGCGTGGAGAGCAGTACTTC | CASSSSRRGEQYF
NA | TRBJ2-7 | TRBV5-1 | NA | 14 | TGCGCCAGCAGCTTATTGCAGGGGACCTACGAGCAGTACTTC | CASSLLQGTYEQYF
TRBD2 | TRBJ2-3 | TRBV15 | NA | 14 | TGTGCCATTGGACTAGCGGGGATCACAGATACGCAGTATTTT | CAIGLAGITDTQYF
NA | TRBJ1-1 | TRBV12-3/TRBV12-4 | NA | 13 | TGTGCCAGCGCCAGCAGGAGGGGCACTGAAGCTTTCTTT | CASASRRGTEAFF
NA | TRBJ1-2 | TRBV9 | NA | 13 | TGTGCCAGCAGCGTAGTCCAGGACTATGGCTACACCTTC | CASSVVQDYGYTF
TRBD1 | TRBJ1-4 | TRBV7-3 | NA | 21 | TGTGCCAGCAGCGAATCCCCTACGGGTGGAGGACAGGCTTTTGCTCTAGGAAAACTGTTTTTT | CASSESPTGGGQAFALGKLFF
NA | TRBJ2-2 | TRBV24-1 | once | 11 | TGTGCCACCAGCGCTGACGGGGAGCTGTTTTTT | CATSADGELFF
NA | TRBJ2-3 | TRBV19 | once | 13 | TGTGCCAGCAGCCCGGGGGCCACAGATACGCAGTATTTT | CASSPGATDTQYF
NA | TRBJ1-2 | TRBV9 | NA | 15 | TGTGCCAGCAGCCCCGACGCGGGAGCTAACTATGGCTACACCTTC | CASSPDAGANYGYTF
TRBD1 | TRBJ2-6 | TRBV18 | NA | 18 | TGTGCCAGCTCACTTGGACAGGGAAGGTACGCTGGGGCCAACGTCCTGACTTTC | CASSLGQGRYAGANVLTF
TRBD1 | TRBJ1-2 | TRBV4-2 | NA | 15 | TGTGCCAGCAGCGACCGGGACAGGGGAGGGTATGGCTACACCTTC | CASSDRDRGGYGYTF
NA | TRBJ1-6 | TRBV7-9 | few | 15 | TGTGCCAGCAGAGGGGGATACTCCTATAATTCACCCCTCCACTTT | CASRGGYSYNSPLHF
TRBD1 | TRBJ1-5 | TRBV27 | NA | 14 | TGTGCCAGCAGCCAGACAGGGTCCCACCAGCCCCAGCATTTT | CASSQTGSHQPQHF
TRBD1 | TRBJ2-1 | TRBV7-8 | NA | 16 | TGTGCCAGCAGCCCGCTGAGACAGGGATCCTACAATGAGCAGTTCTTC | CASSPLRQGSYNEQFF
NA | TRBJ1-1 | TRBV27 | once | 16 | TGTGCCAGCAGTACGTATCGGGGCACCATGAACACTGAAGCTTTCTTT | CASSTYRGTMNTEAFF
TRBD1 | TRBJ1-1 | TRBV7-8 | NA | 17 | TGTGCCAGCAGCTTAGGGGACAGGGTGCGCGTGAAGACTGAAGCTTTCTTT | CASSLGDRVRVKTEAFF
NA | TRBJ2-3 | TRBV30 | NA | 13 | TGTGCCTGGAGTGTACAGTTAGGAGATACGCAGTATTTT | CAWSVQLGDTQYF